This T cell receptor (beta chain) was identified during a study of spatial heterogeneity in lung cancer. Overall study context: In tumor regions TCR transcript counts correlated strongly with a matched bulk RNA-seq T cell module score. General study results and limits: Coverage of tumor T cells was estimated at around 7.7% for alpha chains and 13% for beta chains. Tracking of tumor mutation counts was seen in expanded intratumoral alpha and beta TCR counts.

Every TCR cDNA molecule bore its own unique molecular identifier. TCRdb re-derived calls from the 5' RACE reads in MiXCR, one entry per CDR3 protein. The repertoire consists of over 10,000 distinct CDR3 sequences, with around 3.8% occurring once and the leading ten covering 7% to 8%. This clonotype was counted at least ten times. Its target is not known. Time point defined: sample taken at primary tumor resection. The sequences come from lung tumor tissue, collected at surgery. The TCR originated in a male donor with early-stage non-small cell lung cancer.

This CDR3 is CASSGRGPYGYTF. CDR3 coding DNA: TGTGCCAGCAGCGGGCGGGGCCCCTATGGCTACACCTTC. The V and J genes are TRBV7-9 and TRBJ1-2, with TRBD1 as a possible D gene (5 bases). Trimming took 5 bases from V and 4 from J, leaving 11 bases between them. The CDR3 length is 13 residues. The germline V gene has CDR1 SEHNR and CDR2 FQNEAQ (reference sequence).